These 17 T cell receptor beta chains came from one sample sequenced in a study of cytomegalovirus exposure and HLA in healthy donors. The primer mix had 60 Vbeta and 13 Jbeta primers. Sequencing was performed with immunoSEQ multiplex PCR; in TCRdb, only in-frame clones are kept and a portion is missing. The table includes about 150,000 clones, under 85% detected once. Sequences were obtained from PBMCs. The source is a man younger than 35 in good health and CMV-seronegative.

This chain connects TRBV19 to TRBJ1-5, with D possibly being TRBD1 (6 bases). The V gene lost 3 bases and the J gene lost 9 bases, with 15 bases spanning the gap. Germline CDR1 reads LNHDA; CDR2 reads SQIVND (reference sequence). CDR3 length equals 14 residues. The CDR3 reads CASSMWDTNVPQHF. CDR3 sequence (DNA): TGTGCCAGTAGTATGTGGGACACAAATGTGCCCCAGCATTTT.

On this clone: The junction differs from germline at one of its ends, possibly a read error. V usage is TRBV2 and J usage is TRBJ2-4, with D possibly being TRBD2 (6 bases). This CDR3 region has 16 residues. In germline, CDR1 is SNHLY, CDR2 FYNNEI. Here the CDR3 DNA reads TGTGCCAGCAGGACCGACAGTCGCGGGGCCAAAAACAGTCAGTACTTC. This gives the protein CASRTDSRGAKNSQYF.

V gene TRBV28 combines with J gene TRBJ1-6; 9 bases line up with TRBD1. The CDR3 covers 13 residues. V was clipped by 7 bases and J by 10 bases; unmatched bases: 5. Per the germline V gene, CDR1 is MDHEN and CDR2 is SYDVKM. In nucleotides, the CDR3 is TGTGCCAGCAAACAGGGGGCTAACTCACCCCTCCACTTT. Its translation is CASKQGANSPLHF.

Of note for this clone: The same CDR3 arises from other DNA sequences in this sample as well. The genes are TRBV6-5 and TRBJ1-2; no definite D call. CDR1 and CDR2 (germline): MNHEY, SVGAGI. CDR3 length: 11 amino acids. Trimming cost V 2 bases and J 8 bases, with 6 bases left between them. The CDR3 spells CASSYRGGYTF. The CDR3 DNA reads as TGTGCCAGCAGTTACAGAGGGGGCTACACCTTC.

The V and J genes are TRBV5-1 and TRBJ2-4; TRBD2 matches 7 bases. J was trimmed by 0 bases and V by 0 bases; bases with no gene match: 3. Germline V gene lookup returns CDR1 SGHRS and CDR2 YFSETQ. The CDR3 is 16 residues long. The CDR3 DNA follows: TGCGCCAGCAGCTTGGGGGGGACTATAGCCAAAAACATTCAGTACTTC. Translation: CASSLGGTIAKNIQYF.

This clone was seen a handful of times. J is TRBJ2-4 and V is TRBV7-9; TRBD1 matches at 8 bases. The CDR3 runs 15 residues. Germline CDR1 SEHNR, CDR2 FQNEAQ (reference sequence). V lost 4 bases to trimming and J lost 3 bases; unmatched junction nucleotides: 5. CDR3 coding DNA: TGTGCCAGCAGCTCCGACAGGGGTGGCAAAAACATTCAGTACTTC. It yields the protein CASSSDRGGKNIQYF.

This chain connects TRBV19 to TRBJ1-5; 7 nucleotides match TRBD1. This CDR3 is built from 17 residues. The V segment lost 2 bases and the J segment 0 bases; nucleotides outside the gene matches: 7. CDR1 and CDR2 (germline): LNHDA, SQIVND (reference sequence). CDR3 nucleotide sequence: TGTGCCAGTAGTATATGGACAGGCGCTTATAGCAATCAGCCCCAGCATTTT. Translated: CASSIWTGAYSNQPQHF.

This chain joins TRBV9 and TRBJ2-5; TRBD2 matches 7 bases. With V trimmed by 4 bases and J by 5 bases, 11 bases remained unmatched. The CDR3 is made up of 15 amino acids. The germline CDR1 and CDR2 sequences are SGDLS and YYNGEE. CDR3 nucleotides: TGTGCCAGCAGCCTAGGGTGGGGGGGGAAGGAGACCCAGTACTTC. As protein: CASSLGWGGKETQYF.

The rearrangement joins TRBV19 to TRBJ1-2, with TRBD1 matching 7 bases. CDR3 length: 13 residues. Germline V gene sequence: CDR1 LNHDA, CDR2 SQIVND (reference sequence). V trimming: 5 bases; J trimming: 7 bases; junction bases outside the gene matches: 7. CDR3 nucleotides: TGTGCCAGTAGTTTCCCCGGACAGGTTGGCTACACCTTC. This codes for CASSFPGQVGYTF.

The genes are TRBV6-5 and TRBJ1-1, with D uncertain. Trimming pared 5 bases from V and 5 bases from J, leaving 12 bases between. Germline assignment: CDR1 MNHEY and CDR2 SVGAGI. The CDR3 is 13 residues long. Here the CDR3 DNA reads TGTGCCAGCAGTCCCACAATGAGGACTGAAGCTTTCTTT. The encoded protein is CASSPTMRTEAFF.

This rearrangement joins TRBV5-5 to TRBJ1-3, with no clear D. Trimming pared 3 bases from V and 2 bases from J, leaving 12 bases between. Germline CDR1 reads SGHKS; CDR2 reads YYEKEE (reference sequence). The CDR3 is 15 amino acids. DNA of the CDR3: TGTGCCAGCAGCTCAGGAGGACCGACTGGAAACACCATATATTTT. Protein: CASSSGGPTGNTIYF.

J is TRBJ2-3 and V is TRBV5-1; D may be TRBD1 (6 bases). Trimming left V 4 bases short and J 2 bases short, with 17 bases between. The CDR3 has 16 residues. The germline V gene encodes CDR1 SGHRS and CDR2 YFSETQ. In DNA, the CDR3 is TGCGCCAGCAGCCTTAACAGGGAGATGCCCACAGATACGCAGTATTTT. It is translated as CASSLNREMPTDTQYF.

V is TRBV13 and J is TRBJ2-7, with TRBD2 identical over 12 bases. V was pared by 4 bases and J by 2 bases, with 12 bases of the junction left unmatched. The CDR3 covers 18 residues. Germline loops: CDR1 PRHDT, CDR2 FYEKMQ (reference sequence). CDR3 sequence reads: CASSSPPGGLAGTYEQYF. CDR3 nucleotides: TGTGCCAGCAGCTCACCCCCGGGGGGACTAGCGGGTACCTACGAGCAGTACTTC.

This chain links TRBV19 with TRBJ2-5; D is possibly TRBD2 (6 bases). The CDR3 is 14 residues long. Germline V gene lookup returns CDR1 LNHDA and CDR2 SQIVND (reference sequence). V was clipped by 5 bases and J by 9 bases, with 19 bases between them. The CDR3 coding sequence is TGTGCCAGTAGTCCGACAGTCGTGGGGGAGGCCCAGTACTTC. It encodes CASSPTVVGEAQYF.

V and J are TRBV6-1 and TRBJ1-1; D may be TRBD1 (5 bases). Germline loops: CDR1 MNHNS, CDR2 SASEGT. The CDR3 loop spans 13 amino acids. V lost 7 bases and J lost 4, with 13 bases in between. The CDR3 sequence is CASMQGEVTEAFF. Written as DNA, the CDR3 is TGTGCCAGCATGCAGGGTGAGGTCACTGAAGCTTTCTTT.

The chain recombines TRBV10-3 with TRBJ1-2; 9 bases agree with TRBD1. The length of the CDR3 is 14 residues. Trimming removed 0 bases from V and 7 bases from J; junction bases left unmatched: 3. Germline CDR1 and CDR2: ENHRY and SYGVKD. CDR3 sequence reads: CAISESQGAFGYTF. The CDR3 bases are TGTGCCATCAGTGAGTCACAGGGGGCATTTGGCTACACCTTC.

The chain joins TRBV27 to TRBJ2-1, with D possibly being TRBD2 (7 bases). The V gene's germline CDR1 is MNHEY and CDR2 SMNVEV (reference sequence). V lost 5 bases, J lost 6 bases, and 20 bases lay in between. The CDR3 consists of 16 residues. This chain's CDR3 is CASSGLGGGGLNEQFF. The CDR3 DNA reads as TGTGCCAGCAGTGGTTTGGGGGGCGGGGGCCTCAATGAGCAGTTCTTC.